The 16 T cell receptor beta chains below were found in one sample sequenced in a study of blood T cell repertoires in COVID-19. Sequenced by immunoSEQ multiplex PCR; TCRdb stores in-frame clones only, minus some. The sample includes about 400,000 clones, 88% of them seen just once. The sequencing input was PBMCs or T cells enriched from blood (not recorded which). These receptors originate from a woman between 40 and 50 years old with acute COVID-19.

The V and J genes are TRBV5-5 and TRBJ1-2; TRBD1 is a possible D gene (6 bases). The CDR3 is 14 residues long. Germline V gene data show CDR1 as SGHKS and CDR2 as YYEKEE (reference sequence). Trimming removed 4 bases at V and 2 bases at J, with 12 bases between. CDR3 protein: CASSTATGNYGYTF. The CDR3 DNA reads as TGTGCCAGCAGCACCGCTACAGGGAACTATGGCTACACCTTC.

This rearrangement joins TRBV10-3 to TRBJ1-4; TRBD1 matches at 8 bases. J gave up 7 bases and V 3 bases, and 4 bases lay outside the gene matches. The V gene's germline CDR1 is ENHRY and CDR2 SYGVKD. The CDR3 contains 14 residues. The CDR3 sequence: CAISDQGASEKLFF. The CDR3 DNA reads TGTGCCATCAGTGATCAGGGGGCGAGTGAAAAACTGTTTTTT.

The V and J genes are TRBV5-4 and TRBJ1-2; the D gene is possibly TRBD1 (6 bases). Germline-derived CDR1 and CDR2 are SGHNT and YYREEE (reference sequence). V lost 4 bases to trimming and J lost 4 bases, with 17 bases between them. The CDR3 is 15 amino acids. CDR3 in DNA: TGTGCCAGCAGCCCTGGACAGAGTAAAAGCTATGGCTACACCTTC. Its protein product is CASSPGQSKSYGYTF.

The chain is built from TRBV27 and TRBJ2-3; the match to TRBD2 covers 12 bases. J was trimmed by 3 bases and V by 8 bases; bases with no gene match: 3. CDR3 length equals 14 residues. Germline CDR1 is MNHEY and CDR2 is SMNVEV (reference sequence). The CDR3 loop reads CASGLAGSTDTQYF. For the CDR3, the DNA is TGTGCCAGCGGACTAGCGGGGAGTACAGATACGCAGTATTTT.

The chain is built from TRBV18 and TRBJ1-5; perhaps TRBD1 as D (5 bases). Germline V gene lookup returns CDR1 KGHSH and CDR2 LQKENI. The CDR3 loop spans 14 amino acids. The ends were cut back, 6 bases at V and 1 base at J, with 10 bases in the middle. CDR3 DNA sequence: TGTGCCAGCTCCCAGGGTTGGAGCAATCAGCCCCAGCATTTT. Encoded protein: CASSQGWSNQPQHF.

The sample holds many counts of this clone. The genes are TRBV21-1 and TRBJ2-5; TRBD2 is taken as the D call from the table, unchecked against the DNA. TRBV21-1 is a pseudogene locus. This CDR3 comprises 12 residues. CDR3 sequence: CASIVGNETQYF. The DNA of the CDR3 is TGTGCCAGCATAGTCGGGAACGAGACCCAGTACTTC.

This chain uses TRBV3-1 (or the pseudogene TRBV3-2) with TRBJ2-3; D is undetermined. The CDR3 runs to 17 residues. The germline CDR1 and CDR2 sequences are LGHDT and YNNKEL (reference sequence). Trimming removed 0 bases from V and 0 bases from J, with 13 bases in between. The CDR3 is CASSQDWRSRSTDTQYF. The DNA of the CDR3 is TGTGCCAGCAGCCAAGACTGGCGGAGCCGCAGCACAGATACGCAGTATTTT.

The V call is TRBV11-3, the J call TRBJ1-1; a weak D match, TRBD1 (5 bases). Germline V CDR1 and CDR2: SGHNT, YENEEA. The V end was cut by 6 bases, the J end by 11 bases, with 16 bases between. The length of the CDR3 is 12 residues. The CDR3 DNA follows: TGTGCCAGCAGTCCCGGGGGGTTTATTGCTTTCTTT. Encoded protein: CASSPGGFIAFF.

The chain combines TRBV10-2 with TRBJ1-1; D may be TRBD1 (5 bases). The V gene's germline CDR1 is WSHSY and CDR2 SAAADI. Trimming took 8 bases from V and 0 from J, leaving 13 bases between them. This CDR3 comprises 14 residues. The CDR3 is CASSPDSLNTEAFF. CDR3 nucleotides: TGCGCCAGCTCCCCCGACAGCCTGAACACTGAAGCTTTCTTT.

The rearrangement joins TRBV9 to TRBJ1-6; 9 bases agree with TRBD1. The CDR3 has 14 residues. In germline, CDR1 is SGDLS, CDR2 YYNGEE. Trimming cost V 3 bases and J 7 bases; bases outside gene matches: 2. The CDR3 region has the DNA TGTGCCAGCAGCGCCGACAGGGGGAATTCACCCCTCCACTTT. This translates into CASSADRGNSPLHF. Supplemented by reference TRBV9 and TRBJ1-6, the full variable domain reads DSGVTQTPKHLITATGQRVTLRCSPRSGDLSVYWYQQSLDQGLQFLIQYYNGEERAKGNILERFSAQQFPDLHSELNLSSLELGDSALYFCASSADRGNSPLHFGNGTRLTVT.

V and J are TRBV7-2 and TRBJ2-5; TRBD2 matches 7 bases. Trimming removed 1 base from V and 5 bases from J; junction bases left unmatched: 7. The CDR3 extends over 15 amino acids. Germline CDR1 is SGHTA and CDR2 is FQGNSA. CDR3 DNA sequence: TGTGCCAGCAGCTTAGGCGGACTAGTCAGCGAGACCCAGTACTTC. Translation gives CASSLGGLVSETQYF.

This chain uses TRBV5-1 with TRBJ1-3; D is uncertain. The V gene lost 3 bases and the J gene lost 0 bases, with 10 bases spanning the gap. Germline V gene data show CDR1 as SGHRS and CDR2 as YFSETQ. The CDR3 has 15 residues. CDR3 nucleotides: TGCGCCAGCAGCTCGTCACCGAGCTCTGGAAACACCATATATTTT. It is translated as CASSSSPSSGNTIYF.

CDR3 sequence reads: CASSATTLRSTDTQYF. Written as DNA, the CDR3 is TGTGCCAGCAGTGCAACTACCCTCCGAAGCACAGATACGCAGTATTTT. This sequence joins TRBV6-1 and TRBJ2-3; D gene uncertain. The CDR3 spans 16 residues. The V gene lost 4 bases and the J gene lost 0 bases, with 14 bases spanning the gap. The germline CDR1 and CDR2 sequences are MNHNS and SASEGT.

The rearrangement joins TRBV9 to TRBJ1-1; 8 bases match TRBD1. Trimming at V came to 4 bases and at J to 4 bases, leaving 6 bases not matched to a gene. This CDR3 has 14 residues. Germline values: CDR1 SGDLS, CDR2 YYNGEE. Here the CDR3 DNA reads TGTGCCAGCAGCTCAGACAGGGGTGGCACTGAAGCTTTCTTT. The encoded protein is CASSSDRGGTEAFF. Complete variable domain (other parts from reference TRBV9 and TRBJ1-1): DSGVTQTPKHLITATGQRVTLRCSPRSGDLSVYWYQQSLDQGLQFLIQYYNGEERAKGNILERFSAQQFPDLHSELNLSSLELGDSALYFCASSSDRGGTEAFFGQGTRLTVV.

The chain carries TRBV5-6 and TRBJ2-3; maybe TRBD2 (5 bases). Germline CDR1 reads SGHDT; CDR2 reads YYEEEE. V lost 0 bases and J lost 0, with 11 bases in between. The CDR3 length is 16 residues. CDR3 loop: CASSLAVKRSTDTQYF. Here the CDR3 DNA reads TGTGCCAGCAGCTTGGCCGTAAAGCGGAGCACAGATACGCAGTATTTT. The complete variable domain, with remaining parts taken from reference TRBV5-6 and TRBJ2-3, reads DAGVTQSPTHLIKTRGQQVTLRCSPKSGHDTVSWYQQALGQGPQFIFQYYEEEERQRGNFPDRFSGHQFPNYSSELNVNALLLGDSALYLCASSLAVKRSTDTQYFGPGTRLTVL.

CDR3 DNA sequence: TGTGCCAGCAGAGGCAGGGTTGCGGACACCGGGGAGCTGTTTTTT. This encodes CASRGRVADTGELFF. V is TRBV2 and J is TRBJ2-2; tentatively, D is TRBD1 (5 bases). Germline loops: CDR1 SNHLY, CDR2 FYNNEI. Trimming removed 6 bases at V and 3 bases at J, with 14 bases between. CDR3 length equals 15 residues.